One sample yielded the 18 T cell receptor beta chains listed below, sequenced in a study of blood T cell repertoires in COVID-19. Only in-frame clones appear in the TCRdb table, and some are missing; sequencing was by immunoSEQ multiplex PCR. The data contain approximately 240,000 clones, roughly 80% of them singletons. Sample: peripheral blood. These receptors originate from a woman aged 60-75 years with active or convalescent COVID-19.

This rearrangement joins TRBV11-2 to TRBJ2-2, with a tentative D call TRBD1 (6 bases). Germline assignment: CDR1 SGHAT and CDR2 FQNNGV. CDR3 length: 15 residues. Trimming removed 0 bases from V and 5 bases from J, with 10 bases in between. The CDR3 bases are TGTGCCAGCAGCTTAGACCCACAGGGTACCGGGGAGCTGTTTTTT. Protein: CASSLDPQGTGELFF.

On this clone: Compared with germline, one end of the junction differs, possibly owing to a read error. The J gene is TRBJ2-7, the V gene TRBV6-1; no reliable D call. Germline V gene lookup returns CDR1 MNHNS and CDR2 SASEGT. The CDR3 covers 11 residues. Written as DNA, the CDR3 is TGTGCCAGCAGTGAAAATGATCGATCAGGTTTC. Residues: CASSENDRSGF.

The chain has TRBV7-9 and TRBJ2-3; 9 bases are shared with TRBD2. The CDR3 covers 17 residues. The germline V gene encodes CDR1 SEHNR and CDR2 FQNEAQ (reference sequence). Trimming at V came to 4 bases and at J to 4 bases, leaving 12 bases not matched to a gene. As DNA, the CDR3 is TGTGCCAGCAGCTCCCACCCAGCGGGAGGTGTCGCAGATACGCAGTATTTT. This codes for CASSSHPAGGVADTQYF.

The CDR3 sequence: CASSSRLGVRGKIGAFF. Written as DNA, the CDR3 is TGCGCCAGCAGCTCAAGATTGGGTGTTCGGGGTAAAATCGGGGCTTTCTTT. The chain recombines TRBV4-1 with TRBJ1-1, with D unclear. The V and J ends lost 5 bases and 11 bases respectively, with 30 bases between them. Looked up from germline, CDR1 is MGHRA and CDR2 is YSYEKL. This CDR3 is 17 amino acids long.

The chain recombines TRBV7-2 with TRBJ1-4, with D possibly matching TRBD1 (5 bases). Trimming took off 5 bases at V and 6 bases at J, with 19 bases between the two ends. Germline CDR1 is SGHTA and CDR2 is FQGNSA. The CDR3 loop spans 16 amino acids. The CDR3 region has the DNA TGTGCCAGCAGCCCTAAGGTCAGGGTCCCCCATGAAAAACTGTTTTTT. Translation gives CASSPKVRVPHEKLFF.

This clone was observed once. The chain recombines TRBV18 with TRBJ2-7, with 10 bases identical to TRBD1. The germline CDR1 and CDR2 sequences are KGHSH and LQKENI. The CDR3 runs 16 residues. With V trimmed by 3 bases and J by 2 bases, 7 bases remained unmatched. The DNA for the CDR3 is TGTGCCAGCTCACCCTCGACAGGGGGCTCCCCCTACGAGCAGTACTTC. Translating it yields CASSPSTGGSPYEQYF.

The genes are TRBV5-1 and TRBJ1-1; tentatively, D is TRBD1 (6 bases). Germline V gene sequence: CDR1 SGHRS, CDR2 YFSETQ. The CDR3 contains 12 residues. V lost 4 bases and J 8 bases, leaving 12 bases between the germline ends. The CDR3 nucleotides are TGCGCCAGCAGCAGGGGGGGATCCGAAGCTTTCTTT. The encoded protein is CASSRGGSEAFF.

J is TRBJ1-3 and V is TRBV5-1, with D hard to call. The CDR3 sequence is 13 residues long. V was trimmed by 4 bases and J by 4 bases, leaving 9 bases between them. Germline CDR1 reads SGHRS; CDR2 reads YFSETQ. CDR3: CASSPGPGNTIYF. The CDR3 region has the DNA TGCGCCAGCAGCCCAGGTCCGGGAAACACCATATATTTT.

The gene calls are TRBV5-4 and TRBJ2-6; no firm D call. Trimming removed 4 bases at V and 0 bases at J, with 5 bases between. CDR1 and CDR2 from the germline V gene are SGHNT and YYREEE (reference sequence). The length of the CDR3 is 14 residues. Written as DNA, the CDR3 is TGTGCCAGCAGCCTTATCTCTGGGGCCAACGTCCTGACTTTC. Encoded protein: CASSLISGANVLTF.

The rearrangement links TRBV29-1 to TRBJ2-2; 9 nucleotides line up with TRBD1. The germline gives CDR1 SQVTM, CDR2 ANQGSEA. The ends lost 7 bases at V and 6 bases at J; junction bases unmatched: 6. The CDR3 is made up of 13 amino acids. The CDR3 here is CSATQGAAGELFF. CDR3 DNA: TGCAGCGCCACACAGGGGGCGGCCGGGGAGCTGTTTTTT.

The rearrangement uses TRBV11-3 and TRBJ1-1; the match to TRBD1 covers 10 bases. The CDR3 loop spans 16 amino acids. In germline, CDR1 is SGHNT, CDR2 YENEEA. V lost 5 bases and J lost 5; bases outside the gene matches: 11. CDR3 sequence reads: CASSTPPGQGRTEAFF. CDR3 bases: TGTGCCAGCAGCACCCCTCCGGGACAGGGGAGGACTGAAGCTTTCTTT.

This sequence joins TRBV19 and TRBJ1-1; possibly TRBD1 for D (5 bases). The V gene's germline CDR1 is LNHDA and CDR2 SQIVND (reference sequence). CDR3 length: 14 amino acids. Trimming shortened V by 4 bases and J by 4 bases, and 13 bases separated the two germline ends. CDR3: CASSTLGGGTEAFF. CDR3 DNA sequence: TGTGCCAGTAGTACCCTCGGGGGTGGCACTGAAGCTTTCTTT.

This sequence joins TRBV5-1 and TRBJ2-1; 11 nucleotides agree with TRBD2. V trimming: 4 bases; J trimming: 6 bases; junction bases outside the gene matches: 3. Germline CDR1 SGHRS, CDR2 YFSETQ. The CDR3 has 14 amino acids. This chain's CDR3 is CASSRTSGLNEQFF. The CDR3 DNA reads as TGCGCCAGCAGCCGGACTAGCGGGCTCAATGAGCAGTTCTTC.

The V and J genes are TRBV10-3 and TRBJ2-3; 13 nucleotides line up with TRBD2. Germline lookup yields CDR1 ENHRY and CDR2 SYGVKD. The CDR3 covers 15 residues. V gave up 6 bases and J gave up 2 bases; unmatched junction bases: 2. CDR3 sequence (DNA): TGTGCCATCAGGGGGACTAGCGGGGACACAGATACGCAGTATTTT. It codes for CAIRGTSGDTDTQYF.

The chain employs TRBV3-1 (or the pseudogene TRBV3-2) and TRBJ2-3, with D maybe TRBD2 (5 bases). The V end was cut by 1 base, the J end by 1 base, with 12 bases between. The CDR3 extends over 16 amino acids. The germline V gene encodes CDR1 LGHDT and CDR2 YNNKEL (reference sequence). The CDR3 loop reads CASSQGPSPGTDTQYF. In nucleotides, the CDR3 is TGTGCCAGCAGCCAAGGTCCTAGCCCGGGCACAGATACGCAGTATTTT.

The chain combines TRBV9 with TRBJ2-7; D not certain. The V end lost 4 bases, the J end lost 0 bases, and 8 bases lay between the germline ends. Germline values: CDR1 SGDLS, CDR2 YYNGEE. The CDR3 extends over 13 amino acids. CDR3 in amino acids: CASSPTSSYEQYF. The CDR3 nucleotides read TGTGCCAGCAGCCCCACCAGCTCCTACGAGCAGTACTTC.

The chain employs TRBV11-2 and TRBJ1-6, with 9 bases that match TRBD1. CDR3 length equals 15 residues. The ends lost 6 bases at V and 8 bases at J; junction bases unmatched: 8. Looked up from germline, CDR1 is SGHAT and CDR2 is FQNNGV. Written as DNA, the CDR3 is TGTGCCAGCAGTCGTCGCGGGACAGGGTATTCACCCCTCCACTTT. Residues: CASSRRGTGYSPLHF.

The V gene is TRBV18, the J gene TRBJ1-2, with D possibly matching TRBD1 (5 bases). CDR1 KGHSH and CDR2 LQKENI come from the germline V gene. Between the trimmed V and J ends, which lost 2 bases and 3 bases, there was a span of 13 bases. The CDR3 has 15 amino acids. CDR3 amino acids: CASSPSGDRYYGYTF. The CDR3, as DNA: TGTGCCAGCTCACCATCGGGCGACAGATACTATGGCTACACCTTC.